Below, one TCR beta chain is given with its context. The data are from a study of blood T cells in healthy people across ages. A second PCR, run for about 6 to 12 cycles, used a sample-barcoded 5' primer plus a J-beta primer mix. TCRdb re-analysed the 5' RACE reads in MiXCR, keeping a single row per CDR3 protein. The sample records 600,000 to 650,000 distinct CDR3 sequences, 58% being singletons. The sample comprised blood. The receptor was isolated from a man aged 60 to 75 in good health.

The CDR3 loop reads CASSPRQGDGSPLHF. The CDR3 coding sequence is TGTGCCAGCTCACCACGTCAGGGGGACGGTTCACCCCTCCACTTT. V and J are TRBV18 and TRBJ1-6; TRBD1 aligns across 7 bases. The CDR3 is 15 residues long. Germline V gene lookup returns CDR1 KGHSH and CDR2 LQKENI. V lost 1 base to trimming and J lost 9 bases; unmatched junction nucleotides: 6.